These 8 T cell receptor beta chains were sequenced from one sample in a study of Ad26.COV2.S vaccination and SARS-CoV-2 variants. The treatment: roughly 18 received Ad26.COV2.S at low or high dose, single or two shots; a few received placebo; per-sample allocation not given. Day 63 following the first vaccine or placebo injection was when the samples were taken. The assay was immunoSEQ multiplex PCR, and TCRdb's table has in-frame clones only and misses some. The sample lists roughly 400,000 clones; about 89% were seen once. Sequencing was performed on peripheral blood, taken in a trial of Ad26.COV2.S vaccine versus placebo. Receptors originate from a person aged 18-60 years who received the Ad26.COV2.S COVID-19 vaccine or a placebo.

The V gene is TRBV28, the J gene TRBJ1-3, with D unresolved. The germline V gene has CDR1 MDHEN and CDR2 SYDVKM. The CDR3 loop spans 14 amino acids. Trimming shortened V by 2 bases and J by 2 bases, and 7 bases separated the two germline ends. DNA for the CDR3: TGTGCCAGCAGTTTAAACTGGCCTGGAAACACCATATATTTT. Residues: CASSLNWPGNTIYF.

The chain links TRBV3-1 (or the pseudogene TRBV3-2) to TRBJ2-5, with D tentatively TRBD2 (5 bases). Trimming removed 2 bases from V and 0 bases from J, with 10 bases in between. Germline V gene lookup returns CDR1 LGHDT and CDR2 YNNKEL (reference sequence). The CDR3 runs 15 residues. The CDR3 coding sequence is TGTGCCAGCAGCCAATACACGGGGTACCAAGAGACCCAGTACTTC. The encoded protein is CASSQYTGYQETQYF.

The chain is built from TRBV18 and TRBJ2-2, with 9 positions matching TRBD2. The germline CDR1 and CDR2 sequences are KGHSH and LQKENI. With 3 bases clipped from V and 1 base from J, the junction kept 3 bases outside the gene matches. The CDR3 totals 16 residues. CDR3 residues: CASSPTSGMNTGELFF. The CDR3 DNA is TGTGCCAGCTCACCGACTAGCGGAATGAACACCGGGGAGCTGTTTTTT.

The chain couples TRBV12-3 or TRBV12-4 to TRBJ1-1; the D gene is possibly TRBD1 (5 bases). The CDR3 is 13 amino acids. V dropped 5 bases and J dropped 4 bases, with 11 bases sitting between them. The CDR3 DNA reads TGTGCCAGCAGTCCCCAGACAGTCACTGAAGCTTTCTTT. Its translation is CASSPQTVTEAFF.

The rearrangement joins TRBV4-2 to TRBJ2-4, with D possibly called TRBD1 or TRBD2 (5 bases each). Trimming took 0 bases from V and 8 from J, leaving 11 bases between them. The CDR3 totals 14 residues. CDR1 is LGHNA and CDR2 is YNFKEQ in the germline V gene. This chain's CDR3 is CASSQDTGTYIQYF. CDR3 nucleotides: TGTGCCAGCAGCCAAGATACTGGGACGTACATTCAGTACTTC.

This clone was detected only a few times. The chain recombines TRBV7-3 with TRBJ2-3, with 8 bases lining up with TRBD2. The junction had 8 bases not matched to a gene; V was cut back by 4 bases and J by 2 bases. CDR1 and CDR2 (germline): SGHTA, FQGTGA. CDR3 size: 16 residues. DNA for the CDR3: TGTGCCAGCAGCTCCCAGGGCGGGAGGAACACAGATACGCAGTATTTT. Translated: CASSSQGGRNTDTQYF.

This chain links TRBV7-2 with TRBJ2-5; D uncertain. Germline V gene lookup returns CDR1 SGHTA and CDR2 FQGNSA. The V end was cut by 0 bases, the J end by 4 bases, with 6 bases between. The CDR3 length is 13 residues. Here the CDR3 reads CASSLAYGETQYF. In DNA, the CDR3 is TGTGCCAGCAGCTTAGCGTACGGAGAGACCCAGTACTTC.

The rearrangement uses TRBV5-4 and TRBJ2-5, with 8 bases fitting TRBD2. Looked up from germline, CDR1 is SGHNT and CDR2 is YYREEE (reference sequence). The length of the CDR3 is 13 residues. With V trimmed by 4 bases and J by 5 bases, 4 bases remained unmatched. The CDR3 DNA sequence: TGTGCCAGCAGCCAGGAGCGGGAGGAGACCCAGTACTTC. This sequence encodes CASSQEREETQYF.